A single sample gave rise to the 28 T cell receptor beta chains below, sequenced in a study of blood T cell repertoires in COVID-19. Profiled with immunoSEQ multiplex PCR; TCRdb holds only in-frame clones, not every one. The top ten hold around 16% of the sample, which has around 70,000 clones, about four fifths seen once. Sequencing was performed on peripheral blood. Every receptor here comes from a human donor in a cohort sampled during active COVID-19.

CDR3 bases: TGTGCCTGGGTAACAGGGGGCACTGAAGCTTTCTTT. Its protein is CAWVTGGTEAFF. The chain joins TRBV30 to TRBJ1-1; 8 nucleotides line up with TRBD1. V lost 5 bases and J lost 4; bases outside the gene matches: 3. Germline CDR1 is GTSNPN and CDR2 is SVGIG (reference sequence). There are 12 residues in the CDR3.

The chain carries TRBV14 and TRBJ1-1; D is uncertain. The CDR3 is made up of 15 amino acids. Trimming shortened V by 4 bases and J by 5 bases, and 17 bases separated the two germline ends. Germline CDR1 is SGHDN and CDR2 is FVKESK. CDR3 residues: CASSPGYPKRTEAFF. CDR3 sequence (DNA): TGTGCCAGCAGCCCGGGGTACCCTAAGCGAACTGAAGCTTTCTTT.

This chain joins TRBV30 and TRBJ2-7; a possible D gene is TRBD1 (5 bases). This CDR3 spans 14 amino acids. Trimming cost V 5 bases and J 5 bases, with 19 bases left between them. CDR1 GTSNPN and CDR2 SVGIG come from the germline V gene (reference sequence). This chain's CDR3 is CAWADSAGRDEQYF. CDR3 nucleotides: TGTGCCTGGGCAGACAGCGCCGGTCGGGACGAGCAGTACTTC.

The chain has TRBV5-6 and TRBJ2-1; TRBD2 matches 8 bases. The V gene end was trimmed by 4 bases and the J gene end by 0 bases; junction bases not matched to a gene: 9. Germline V gene lookup returns CDR1 SGHDT and CDR2 YYEEEE. The CDR3 contains 17 residues. This chain's CDR3 is CASSTFGGGSSYNEQFF. DNA of the CDR3: TGTGCCAGCAGCACCTTCGGCGGGGGGAGCTCCTACAATGAGCAGTTCTTC.

This rearrangement joins TRBV29-1 to TRBJ2-1; a weak D match, TRBD1 (5 bases). With 4 bases removed from V and 4 bases from J, the gap between germline ends came to 11 bases. Germline values: CDR1 SQVTM, CDR2 ANQGSEA. This CDR3 has 13 amino acids. CDR3 amino acids: CSVGQPPYNEQFF. The CDR3 DNA is TGCAGCGTTGGACAGCCTCCATACAATGAGCAGTTCTTC.

This clone was counted between two and nine times. This chain connects TRBV5-4 to TRBJ2-6; no definite D call. Trimming took off 4 bases at V and 4 bases at J, with 6 bases between the two ends. CDR1 is SGHNT, CDR2 YYREEE, per germline (reference sequence). This CDR3 is 13 amino acids long. This chain's CDR3 is CASSGVGANVLTF. DNA of the CDR3: TGTGCCAGCAGCGGAGTAGGGGCCAACGTCCTGACTTTC.

In its sample, this clone was seen many times. The CDR3 spells CASSPGTSAREQYF. The CDR3 nucleotides are TGTGCCAGCAGTCCAGGGACTAGCGCACGCGAGCAGTACTTC. The rearrangement joins TRBV27 to TRBJ2-7; TRBD2 matches 10 bases. From germline, CDR1 is MNHEY and CDR2 SMNVEV (reference sequence). The V segment lost 5 bases and the J segment 6 bases; nucleotides outside the gene matches: 7. CDR3 length: 14 amino acids.

The rearrangement uses TRBV5-1 and TRBJ2-7; maybe TRBD2 (5 bases). Per the germline V gene, CDR1 is SGHRS and CDR2 is YFSETQ. Between the trimmed V and J ends, which lost 2 bases and 2 bases, there was a span of 17 bases. This CDR3 is 16 amino acids long. CDR3 DNA: TGCGCCAGCAGCTTCGAGGGTGGGGTCTTGCCCTACGAGCAGTACTTC. Protein sequence: CASSFEGGVLPYEQYF. Filled out from reference TRBV5-1 and TRBJ2-7, the complete variable domain reads KAGVTQTPRYLIKTRGQQVTLSCSPISGHRSVSWYQQTPGQGLQFLFEYFSETQRNKGNFPGRFSGRQFSNSRSEMNVSTLELGDSALYLCASSFEGGVLPYEQYFGPGTRLTVT.

The rearrangement joins TRBV7-8 to TRBJ2-7; D may be TRBD2 (5 bases). The CDR3 is 12 residues long. Germline assignment: CDR1 SGHVS and CDR2 FQNEAQ. Between the trimmed V and J ends, which lost 2 bases and 7 bases, there was a span of 9 bases. In DNA form, the CDR3 reads TGTGCCAGCAGCTTACCCCAGCGGGAGCAGTACTTC. Translating it yields CASSLPQREQYF.

J is TRBJ1-2 and V is TRBV9; the D gene is possibly TRBD1 (6 bases). Germline V CDR1 and CDR2: SGDLS, YYNGEE. The CDR3 is 14 amino acids. Trimming cost V 0 bases and J 2 bases, with 8 bases left between them. The CDR3 region has the DNA TGTGCCAGCAGCGTAGACCAGGGGAACTATGGCTACACCTTC. Encoded protein: CASSVDQGNYGYTF.

The V gene is TRBV5-1, the J gene TRBJ1-1, with no clear D. Germline CDR1 SGHRS, CDR2 YFSETQ. The CDR3 has 13 residues. V was trimmed by 2 bases and J by 4 bases, leaving 9 bases between them. The CDR3 region is CASSLYISTEAFF. The CDR3 region has the DNA TGCGCCAGCAGCTTATATATCAGCACTGAAGCTTTCTTT.

J is TRBJ2-6 and V is TRBV3-1 (or the pseudogene TRBV3-2); D unresolved. This CDR3 comprises 14 residues. Germline V CDR1 and CDR2: LGHDT, YNNKEL (reference sequence). The V gene lost 8 bases and the J gene lost 1 base, with 9 bases spanning the gap. The CDR3, as DNA: TGTGCCAGCTCTCTAACGTCTGGGGCCAACGTCCTGACTTTC. Its protein is CASSLTSGANVLTF.

The rearrangement uses TRBV5-1 and TRBJ2-7, with 16 bases fitting TRBD2. The CDR3 contains 17 residues. The trim removed 4 bases at V and 2 bases at J, leaving 6 bases unmatched. Germline CDR1 reads SGHRS; CDR2 reads YFSETQ. This CDR3 reads CASSTSGLAGGPYEQYF. The CDR3 DNA reads as TGCGCCAGCAGCACTTCGGGACTAGCGGGAGGGCCCTACGAGCAGTACTTC.

The DNA of the CDR3 is TGTGCTAGTGGCTTACAGGGGGCGGGGTATGGCTACACCTTC. Translation: CASGLQGAGYGYTF. V gene TRBV12-5 combines with J gene TRBJ1-2; the match to TRBD1 covers 9 bases. Germline assignment: CDR1 LGHNT and CDR2 FRNRAP. The CDR3 has 14 amino acids. Trimming took 6 bases from V and 5 from J; bases not matched to a gene: 7.

The chain links TRBV5-4 to TRBJ2-2, with D possibly matching TRBD2 (5 bases). Trimming removed 4 bases from V and 5 bases from J, with 15 bases in between. The CDR3 sequence is 15 residues long. CDR1 is SGHNT and CDR2 is YYREEE in the germline V gene (reference sequence). The CDR3 DNA follows: TGTGCCAGCAGCCCGGACGGGGTGTTGACCGGGGAGCTGTTTTTT. It encodes CASSPDGVLTGELFF.

This rearrangement joins TRBV5-1 to TRBJ2-5; 11 positions match TRBD1. The CDR3 runs to 13 residues. With 6 bases clipped from V and 5 bases from J, the junction kept 3 bases outside the gene matches. Germline CDR1 reads SGHRS; CDR2 reads YFSETQ. The CDR3 sequence is CASTRDRGETQYF. The CDR3 DNA is TGCGCCAGCACCCGGGACAGGGGGGAGACCCAGTACTTC. Using reference TRBV5-1 and TRBJ2-5 for the parts outside the CDR3, the full variable domain is KAGVTQTPRYLIKTRGQQVTLSCSPISGHRSVSWYQQTPGQGLQFLFEYFSETQRNKGNFPGRFSGRQFSNSRSEMNVSTLELGDSALYLCASTRDRGETQYFGPGTRLLVL.

This clone turned up a few times. DNA of the CDR3: TGTGCCACCAGCAGCCTGACTAGCGGGGGGCCCTACGAGCAGTACTTC. Translated: CATSSLTSGGPYEQYF. The chain links TRBV15 to TRBJ2-7; 13 bases fit TRBD2. Germline-derived CDR1 and CDR2 are LNHNV and YYDKDF (reference sequence). V was pared by 3 bases and J by 2 bases, with 4 bases of the junction left unmatched. This CDR3 region has 16 residues. The entire variable domain, with the rest obtained from reference TRBV15 and TRBJ2-7, is as follows: DAMVIQNPRYQVTQFGKPVTLSCSQTLNHNVMYWYQQKSSQAPKLLFHYYDKDFNNEADTPDNFQSRRPNTSFCFLDIRSPGLGDTAMYLCATSSLTSGGPYEQYFGPGTRLTVT.

The V gene is TRBV19, the J gene TRBJ1-4; no definite D call. The germline V and J ends were trimmed by 10 bases and 6 bases, with 18 bases remaining between them. Germline V gene sequence: CDR1 LNHDA, CDR2 SQIVND (reference sequence). This CDR3 has 14 residues. The CDR3 DNA reads as TGTGCCACCCACCCGGGAGGGAGATATGAAAAACTGTTTTTT. It codes for CATHPGGRYEKLFF. The variable domain in full, completed from reference TRBV19 and TRBJ1-4, reads DGGITQSPKYLFRKEGQNVTLSCEQNLNHDAMYWYRQDPGQGLRLIYYSQIVNDFQKGDIAEGYSVSREKKESFPLTVTSAQKNPTAFYLCATHPGGRYEKLFFGSGTQLSVL.

The V and J genes are TRBV28 and TRBJ2-7; 13 bases fit TRBD2. Germline trimming cut 4 bases from V and 12 bases from J; bases unmatched to any gene: 9. The V gene's germline CDR1 is MDHEN and CDR2 SYDVKM. The length of the CDR3 is 14 residues. The CDR3 reads CASSSPGLAGWLYF. CDR3 sequence (DNA): TGTGCCAGCAGTTCTCCGGGACTAGCGGGGTGGTTGTACTTC. Supplemented by reference TRBV28 and TRBJ2-7, the full variable domain reads DVKVTQSSRYLVKRTGEKVFLECVQDMDHENMFWYRQDPGLGLRLIYFSYDVKMKEKGDIPEGYSVSREKKERFSLILESASTNQTSMYLCASSSPGLAGWLYFGPGTRLTVT.

The chain joins TRBV19 to TRBJ2-7; TRBD1 agrees at 9 bases. The germline CDR1 and CDR2 sequences are LNHDA and SQIVND (reference sequence). The CDR3 contains 15 residues. V was clipped by 6 bases and J by 5 bases; unmatched bases: 11. CDR3 region: CASRSTGGAFHEQYF. The CDR3 DNA reads TGTGCCAGTAGGAGTACAGGGGGCGCGTTCCACGAGCAGTACTTC.

The J gene is TRBJ1-6, the V gene TRBV7-9, with 9 positions matching TRBD1. Germline CDR1 reads SEHNR; CDR2 reads FQNEAQ (reference sequence). This CDR3 contains 15 residues. Losses at the gene ends were 5 bases for V and 7 bases for J; bases not matched to a gene: 6. The CDR3: CASSLGQGTNSPLHF. The CDR3 DNA is TGTGCCAGCAGCCTCGGACAGGGGACGAATTCACCCCTCCACTTT.

This sequence joins TRBV7-2 and TRBJ1-2; D not resolved. The CDR3 consists of 15 residues. Germline CDR1 reads SGHTA; CDR2 reads FQGNSA. Trimming pared 4 bases from V and 6 bases from J, leaving 18 bases between. The CDR3 reads CASSSQMGGFHGYTF. In DNA form, the CDR3 reads TGTGCCAGCAGCTCCCAGATGGGAGGGTTCCATGGCTACACCTTC.

The chain joins TRBV6-1 to TRBJ2-7; 9 bases are shared with TRBD2. This CDR3 is built from 15 residues. Per germline, CDR1 MNHNS and CDR2 SASEGT. V lost 3 bases to trimming and J lost 2 bases; unmatched junction nucleotides: 5. CDR3 sequence reads: CASSDLAGFTYEQYF. In DNA form, the CDR3 reads TGTGCCAGCAGTGACCTAGCGGGATTCACCTACGAGCAGTACTTC.

The gene calls are TRBV5-1 and TRBJ2-7; D is unclear. From germline, CDR1 is SGHRS and CDR2 YFSETQ. The length of the CDR3 is 12 residues. The V end lost 3 bases, the J end lost 3 bases, and 7 bases lay between the germline ends. The CDR3 DNA sequence: TGCGCCAGCAGCTATAGCATCTACGAGCAGTACTTC. This sequence encodes CASSYSIYEQYF.

A few counts support this clone. The chain recombines TRBV3-1 (or the pseudogene TRBV3-2) with TRBJ2-7; perhaps TRBD1 as D (5 bases). The V end lost 4 bases, the J end lost 3 bases, and 10 bases lay between the germline ends. The germline CDR1 and CDR2 sequences are LGHDT and YNNKEL (reference sequence). This CDR3 spans 13 amino acids. Written as DNA, the CDR3 is TGTGCCAGCAGCCGGGGCACCAACTACGAGCAGTACTTC. This encodes CASSRGTNYEQYF.

The chain recombines TRBV29-1 with TRBJ1-1; D possibly corresponds to TRBD1 (6 bases). The CDR3 has 15 amino acids. In germline, CDR1 is SQVTM, CDR2 ANQGSEA. The V end lost 6 bases, the J end lost 0 bases, and 17 bases lay between the germline ends. Written as DNA, the CDR3 is TGCAGCGTCCTCGGACCGAGGGGGTTGAACACTGAAGCTTTCTTT. This encodes CSVLGPRGLNTEAFF. Looking up the rest from reference TRBV29-1 and TRBJ1-1 gives the full variable domain: SAVISQKPSRDICQRGTSLTIQCQVDSQVTMMFWYRQQPGQSLTLIATANQGSEATYESGFVIDKFPISRPNLTFSTLTVSNMSPEDSSIYLCSVLGPRGLNTEAFFGQGTRLTVV.

This clone occurred once. This chain joins TRBV5-1 and TRBJ2-3, with D tentatively TRBD1 (5 bases). The V gene lost 0 bases and the J gene lost 1 base, with 9 bases spanning the gap. The CDR3 consists of 15 residues. The germline CDR1 and CDR2 sequences are SGHRS and YFSETQ. CDR3 nucleotides: TGCGCCAGCAGCTTGGGACAGCCTCGCACAGATACGCAGTATTTT. Amino acids: CASSLGQPRTDTQYF.

J is TRBJ2-1 and V is TRBV10-2; 15 nucleotides agree with TRBD2. Germline V gene data show CDR1 as WSHSY and CDR2 as SAAADI. The trim removed 10 bases at V and 10 bases at J, leaving 8 bases unmatched. The CDR3 loop spans 14 amino acids. The CDR3 protein is CATRTSGRGGEQFF. The CDR3 nucleotides are TGCGCCACCCGGACTAGCGGGAGGGGTGGGGAGCAGTTCTTC.